This TCR beta chain was obtained from a study of blood T cell repertoires in COVID-19. Turning to the study itself: The United States, Italy and Spain were the sources of the acute and convalescent COVID-19 samples.

Some clones are missing from TCRdb's copy, which holds only in-frame ones; the method was immunoSEQ multiplex PCR. This sample yields fewer than 120,000 clones, of which over 60% are seen a single time; roughly 17% belongs to the top ten. Germline V gives CDR1 SGHTA, CDR2 FQGNSA. The CDR3 consists of 15 residues. Trimming left V 0 bases short and J 7 bases short, with 12 bases between. Sequenced material: peripheral blood. This sequence originates from a woman of 80 years or more with active or convalescent COVID-19. The chain employs TRBV7-2 and TRBJ1-4; D remains unclear. Written as DNA, the CDR3 is TGTGCCAGCAGCTTAGCCGGGGTTATAAGTGAAAAACTGTTTTTT. It codes for CASSLAGVISEKLFF.